These T cell receptor beta chains were read from a single sample in a study of T cell responses to AZD1222 COVID-19 vaccine. The repertoire was sequenced with immunoSEQ multiplex PCR; TCRdb's copy has only in-frame clones and lacks some. Of approximately 89,000 clones listed, roughly 88% are singletons. The sample here was peripheral blood, taken on day 0 of AZD1222 vaccination. The source is an adult in good health. Both conserved end residues are part of each CDR3. A D gene is named only where the DNA matches it firmly. The size entry is marked missing in some rows and otherwise reads once, few, many or a size class.

v_gene	len	d_gene	abundance	j_gene	CDR3nt	CDR3aa
TRBV5-4	14	-	-	TRBJ1-2	TGTGCCAGCAGCTTGCAGGGAGTAAACTATGGCTACACCTTC	CASSLQGVNYGYTF
TRBV27	15	-	-	TRBJ1-1	TGTGCCAGCAGTTCTCAGACAGACATGAACACTGAAGCTTTCTTT	CASSSQTDMNTEAFF
TRBV5-5	15	TRBD1	-	TRBJ1-2	TGTGCCAGCAGCTTGGCCGTCGGCAGGGGGCTTGGCTACACCTTC	CASSLAVGRGLGYTF
TRBV5-4	16	-	-	TRBJ2-2	TGTGCCAGCAGCTGGAAGGGACGGACGAACACCGGGGAGCTGTTTTTT	CASSWKGRTNTGELFF
TRBV27	14	-	once	TRBJ2-2	TGTGCCAGCAGTTTCGGGGCGTCCACCGGGGAGCTGTTTTTT	CASSFGASTGELFF
TRBV11-3	14	-	-	TRBJ1-1	TGTGCCAGCAGCTTAGCTAGTTCTGCGTCTGAAGCTTTCTTT	CASSLASSASEAFF
TRBV6-4	13	-	-	TRBJ1-1	TGTGCCAGCAGTGACAGGGCGGGCACTGAAGCTTTCTTT	CASSDRAGTEAFF
TRBV4-3	15	-	once	TRBJ2-7	TGCGCCAGCAGCCAAGATCTTGTCACGGCCTACGAGCAGTACTTC	CASSQDLVTAYEQYF
TRBV6-5	15	-	-	TRBJ1-1	TGTGCCAGCAGTTACTCGTCAGGGTTGAACACTGAAGCTTTCTTT	CASSYSSGLNTEAFF
TRBV3-1/TRBV3-2	14	-	-	TRBJ2-7	TGTGCCAGCAGCCAAGATCCGGGGCCCTACGAGCAGTACTTC	CASSQDPGPYEQYF
TRBV10-1	13	-	once	TRBJ2-7	TGCGCCAGCAGTGCCGAAGTCTCCTACGAGCAGTACTTC	CASSAEVSYEQYF
TRBV4-3	17	TRBD1	-	TRBJ2-1	TGCGCCAGCAGCCAACAGGTAACAGGGGAAGACTACAATGAGCAGTTCTTC	CASSQQVTGEDYNEQFF
TRBV3-1/TRBV3-2	15	-	-	TRBJ1-1	TGTGCCAGCAGCCCCCTTTCGGGACTCAACACTGAAGCTTTCTTT	CASSPLSGLNTEAFF
TRBV9	16	-	-	TRBJ2-1	TGTGCCAGCAGCGTAGAGGGCGGTAACTCCTACAATGAGCAGTTCTTC	CASSVEGGNSYNEQFF
TRBV25-1	14	-	-	TRBJ1-3	TGTGCCAGCGTGGCGTCTTACTCTGGAAACACCATATATTTT	CASVASYSGNTIYF
TRBV28	15	-	once	TRBJ1-3	TGTGCCAGCAGTGATATGGGGGCAAATGGAAACACCATATATTTT	CASSDMGANGNTIYF
TRBV28	15	-	-	TRBJ2-5	TGTGCCAGCAGTTTATGGGCAGGGACGGGAGAGACCCAGTACTTC	CASSLWAGTGETQYF
TRBV4-1	16	TRBD2	-	TRBJ2-3	TGCGCCAGCAGCCAAGAGGCAGGGAGGGAGACAGATACGCAGTATTTT	CASSQEAGRETDTQYF
TRBV5-5	14	-	-	TRBJ2-4	TGTGCCAGCAGCTTGGTGCGGGGAAACAACATTCAGTACTTC	CASSLVRGNNIQYF
TRBV4-1	18	-	-	TRBJ1-2	TGCGCCAGCAGCCAAGATGATAGCCGGTCAAGCGGGAACTATGGCTACACCTTC	CASSQDDSRSSGNYGYTF
TRBV5-1	14	-	-	TRBJ1-6	TGCGCCAGCAGCTTGGGACAGTCTAATTCACCCCTCCACTTT	CASSLGQSNSPLHF
TRBV19	16	-	-	TRBJ2-7	TGTGCCAGTAGTATAGATCTCCGGGACACCTCCTACGAGCAGTACTTC	CASSIDLRDTSYEQYF
TRBV19	15	-	-	TRBJ1-2	TGTGCCAGTAGTATAGATCCGTTGGGGTTTCGAGGCTACACCTTC	CASSIDPLGFRGYTF
TRBV11-3	17	TRBD1	-	TRBJ2-3	TGTGCCAGCAGCTTAGATAGCAGGGGGCCAAGCACAGATACGCAGTATTTT	CASSLDSRGPSTDTQYF
TRBV19	15	-	-	TRBJ1-5	TGTGCCAGTAGTATAGTACCCGGCAAGGATCAGCCCCAGCATTTT	CASSIVPGKDQPQHF
TRBV20-1	11	-	-	TRBJ1-1	TGCAGTGATAGGACGAACACTGAAGCTTTCTTT	CSDRTNTEAFF
TRBV5-1	14	-	-	TRBJ2-3	TGCGCCAGCAGCGGGGGCGGGGTCCGGGATACGCAGTATTTT	CASSGGGVRDTQYF
TRBV7-2	12	-	-	TRBJ2-3	TGTGCCAGCAGCTTTAGTGTGGATACGCAGTATTTT	CASSFSVDTQYF
TRBV9	15	-	-	TRBJ1-5	TGTGCCAGCAGCGCTGGGGGGTATAGCAATCAGCCCCAGCATTTT	CASSAGGYSNQPQHF
TRBV7-3	15	-	-	TRBJ2-1	TGTGCCAGCAGCTGGGACACTAGCTCCTACAATGAGCAGTTCTTC	CASSWDTSSYNEQFF
TRBV28	13	-	-	TRBJ2-7	TGTGCCAGCAGTTCAGTCGGACAGACCGAGCAGTACTTC	CASSSVGQTEQYF
TRBV13	15	TRBD1	-	TRBJ1-1	TGTGCCAGCAGCTTCCGGGACAGGGGGAACACTGAAGCTTTCTTT	CASSFRDRGNTEAFF
TRBV6-5	15	-	-	TRBJ1-2	TGTGCCAGCAGGGGAGCTGGGGTCGAAAACTATGGCTACACCTTC	CASRGAGVENYGYTF
TRBV5-1	13	-	-	TRBJ1-1	TGCGCCAGCAGCTTGGCTGGATCGGCGGAAGCTTTCTTT	CASSLAGSAEAFF
TRBV6-5	14	-	-	TRBJ2-7	TGTGCCAGCAGTTACGCCTTAGGCTCCTACGAGCAGTACTTC	CASSYALGSYEQYF
TRBV5-1	14	-	-	TRBJ2-3	TGCGCCAGCAGCAGGATGCTGGGCACAGATACGCAGTATTTT	CASSRMLGTDTQYF
TRBV5-6	15	TRBD1	once	TRBJ1-2	TGTGCCAGCAGCTTGGCGGACAGGGGAATCTATGGCTACACCTTC	CASSLADRGIYGYTF
TRBV9	13	-	once	TRBJ1-2	TGTGCCAGCAGCTCCCGGGCGGGCTATGGCTACACCTTC	CASSSRAGYGYTF
TRBV27	14	TRBD2	-	TRBJ2-1	TGTGCCAGCAGTTTATACGGGGGGTACAATGAGCAGTTCTTC	CASSLYGGYNEQFF
TRBV29-1	12	-	-	TRBJ1-1	TGCAGCGTTAGGGGGTTGGGCACTGAAGCTTTCTTT	CSVRGLGTEAFF
TRBV11-3	15	TRBD2	-	TRBJ2-1	TGTGCCAGCAGCCCCGGGACTAGCATATACAATGAGCAGTTCTTC	CASSPGTSIYNEQFF
TRBV11-3	13	-	-	TRBJ2-5	TGTGCCAGCAGCTTCGAACAGAAAGAGACCCAGTACTTC	CASSFEQKETQYF
TRBV7-2	16	TRBD2	-	TRBJ2-1	TGTGCCAGCAGCTCCAGGACTAGCGGGGGTTACAATGAGCAGTTCTTC	CASSSRTSGGYNEQFF
TRBV27	15	-	-	TRBJ2-7	TGTGCCAGCAGTTTAAGGGGATCGGGGTTTTACGAGCAGTACTTC	CASSLRGSGFYEQYF
TRBV6-5	12	-	once	TRBJ1-2	TGTGCCAGTTCAGGGGCCAGCTATGGCTACACCTTC	CASSGASYGYTF
TRBV29-1	13	TRBD1	-	TRBJ2-1	TGCAGGGGACAGGGGGACAGCTACAATGAGCAGTTCTTC	CRGQGDSYNEQFF
TRBV11-3	16	TRBD2	-	TRBJ2-4	TGTGCCAGCAGCTCACTAGCGGGGGGGGAGAAAAACATTCAGTACTTC	CASSSLAGGEKNIQYF
TRBV6-5	15	TRBD1	-	TRBJ1-5	TGTGCCAGCAGCTTCAGGGGGCTTCGCAATCAGCCCCAGCATTTT	CASSFRGLRNQPQHF
TRBV3-1/TRBV3-2	14	-	once	TRBJ1-2	TGTGCCAGCAGCCGATTCGACAGGAACTATGGCTACACCTTC	CASSRFDRNYGYTF
TRBV19	16	TRBD1	-	TRBJ1-5	TGTGCCAGTAGTGTCCTTGCGGACAGGGGGCCTGTGCCCCAGCATTTT	CASSVLADRGPVPQHF
TRBV5-8	11	-	-	TRBJ1-2	TGTGCCAGCAGCTTGGAAGCGACTCCACGCTTC	CASSLEATPRF
TRBV9	16	TRBD2	few	TRBJ2-1	TGTGCCAGCAGCTCCTGGACTAGCGGGGGGTACAATGAGCAGTTCTTC	CASSSWTSGGYNEQFF
TRBV29-1	14	-	-	TRBJ1-2	TGCAGCGTTCTAGGACGGTTGACTAACTATGGCTACACCTTC	CSVLGRLTNYGYTF
TRBV3-1/TRBV3-2	18	-	-	TRBJ2-6	TGTGTCAGCAGCCAAGAGACAGGAATGAGCTCTGGGGCCAACGTCCTGACTTTC	CVSSQETGMSSGANVLTF